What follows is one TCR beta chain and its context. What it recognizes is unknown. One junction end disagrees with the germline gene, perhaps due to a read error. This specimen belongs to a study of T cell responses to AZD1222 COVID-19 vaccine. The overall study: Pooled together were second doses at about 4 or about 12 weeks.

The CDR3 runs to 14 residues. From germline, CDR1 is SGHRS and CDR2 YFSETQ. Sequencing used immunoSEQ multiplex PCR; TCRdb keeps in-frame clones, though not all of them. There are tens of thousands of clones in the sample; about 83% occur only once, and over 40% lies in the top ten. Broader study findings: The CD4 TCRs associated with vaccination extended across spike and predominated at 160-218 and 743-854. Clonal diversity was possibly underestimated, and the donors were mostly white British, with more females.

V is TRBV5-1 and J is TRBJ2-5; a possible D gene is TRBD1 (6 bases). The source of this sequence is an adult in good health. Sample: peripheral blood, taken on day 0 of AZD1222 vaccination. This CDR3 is CASSQTGNQDTQYF. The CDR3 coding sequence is TGCGCCAGCAGCCAAACAGGGAACCAAGATACCCAGTACTTC.